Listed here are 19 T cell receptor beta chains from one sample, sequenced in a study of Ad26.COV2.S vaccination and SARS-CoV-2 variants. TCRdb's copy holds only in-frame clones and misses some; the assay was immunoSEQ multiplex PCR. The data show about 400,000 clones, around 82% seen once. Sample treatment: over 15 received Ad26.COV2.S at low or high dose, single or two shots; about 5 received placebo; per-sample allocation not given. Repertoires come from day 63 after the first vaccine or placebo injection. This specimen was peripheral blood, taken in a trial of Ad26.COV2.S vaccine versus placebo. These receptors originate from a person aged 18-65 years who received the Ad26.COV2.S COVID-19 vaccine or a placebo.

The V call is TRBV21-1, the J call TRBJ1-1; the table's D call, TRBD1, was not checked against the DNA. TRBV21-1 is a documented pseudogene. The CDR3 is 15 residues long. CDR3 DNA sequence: TGTGCCAGCAGCAAGCAGACAGGGGCGGGCACTGAAGCTTTCTTT. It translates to CASSKQTGAGTEAFF.

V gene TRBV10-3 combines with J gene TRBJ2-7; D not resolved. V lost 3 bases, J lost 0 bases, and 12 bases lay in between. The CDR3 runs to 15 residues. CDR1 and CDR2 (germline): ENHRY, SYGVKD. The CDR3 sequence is CAISDASSHSYEQYF. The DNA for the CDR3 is TGTGCCATCAGTGATGCGAGCTCACACTCCTACGAGCAGTACTTC.

CDR3 DNA sequence: TGTGCCAGCCGAAGGGGGACAGATACGCAGTATTTT. This codes for CASRRGTDTQYF. The V gene is TRBV27, the J gene TRBJ2-3; possible D gene TRBD1, 6 bases. V lost 8 bases, J lost 3 bases, and 9 bases lay in between. Germline V gene sequence: CDR1 MNHEY, CDR2 SMNVEV (reference sequence). CDR3 length: 12 residues.

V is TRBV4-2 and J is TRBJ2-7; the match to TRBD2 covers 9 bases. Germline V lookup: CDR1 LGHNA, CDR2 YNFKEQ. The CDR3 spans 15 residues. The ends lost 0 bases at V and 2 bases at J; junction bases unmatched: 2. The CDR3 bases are TGTGCCAGCAGCCAAGAACCTAGCGGGGCCTACGAGCAGTACTTC. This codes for CASSQEPSGAYEQYF.

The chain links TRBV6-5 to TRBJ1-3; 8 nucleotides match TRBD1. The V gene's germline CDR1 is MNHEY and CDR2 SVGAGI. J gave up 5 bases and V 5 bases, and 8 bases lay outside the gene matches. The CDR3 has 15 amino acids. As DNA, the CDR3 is TGTGCCAGCAGTAGAGGAGGCAGGGGGCGAAACACCATATATTTT. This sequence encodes CASSRGGRGRNTIYF.

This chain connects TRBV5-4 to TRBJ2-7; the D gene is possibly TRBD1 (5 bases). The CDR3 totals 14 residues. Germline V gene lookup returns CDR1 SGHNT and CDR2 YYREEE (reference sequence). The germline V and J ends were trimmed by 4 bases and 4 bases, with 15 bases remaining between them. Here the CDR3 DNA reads TGTGCCAGCAGCCCCCGCCCGACAGTGTACGAGCAGTACTTC. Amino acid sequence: CASSPRPTVYEQYF. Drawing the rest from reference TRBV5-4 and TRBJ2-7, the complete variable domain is ETGVTQSPTHLIKTRGQQVTLRCSSQSGHNTVSWYQQALGQGPQFIFQYYREEENGRGNFPPRFSGLQFPNYSSELNVNALELDDSALYLCASSPRPTVYEQYFGPGTRLTVT.

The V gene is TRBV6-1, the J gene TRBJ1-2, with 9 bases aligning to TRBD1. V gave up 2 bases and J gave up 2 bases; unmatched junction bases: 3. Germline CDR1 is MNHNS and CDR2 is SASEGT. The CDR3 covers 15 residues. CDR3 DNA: TGTGCCAGCAGTGAATGGGACAGGGTGAACTATGGCTACACCTTC. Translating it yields CASSEWDRVNYGYTF.

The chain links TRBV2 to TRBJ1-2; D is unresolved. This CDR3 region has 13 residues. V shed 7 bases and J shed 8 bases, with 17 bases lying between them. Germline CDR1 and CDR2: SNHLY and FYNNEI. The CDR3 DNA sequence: TGTGCCAGCACCTACTATCCCGGTGGGGGCTACACCTTC. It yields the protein CASTYYPGGGYTF.

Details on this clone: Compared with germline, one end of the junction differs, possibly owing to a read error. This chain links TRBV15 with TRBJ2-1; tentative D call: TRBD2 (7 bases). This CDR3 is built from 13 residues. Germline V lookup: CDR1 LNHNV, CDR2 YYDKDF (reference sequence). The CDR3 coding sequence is TGTGCCACCAACAGAGGGGGGGGCCACGAGCAGTTCTTC. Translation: CATNRGGGHEQFF.

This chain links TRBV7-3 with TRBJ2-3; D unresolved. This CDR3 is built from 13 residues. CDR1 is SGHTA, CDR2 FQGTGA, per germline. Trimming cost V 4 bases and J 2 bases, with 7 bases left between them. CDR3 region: CASSSGYTDTQYF. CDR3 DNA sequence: TGTGCCAGCAGCTCAGGATACACAGATACGCAGTATTTT.

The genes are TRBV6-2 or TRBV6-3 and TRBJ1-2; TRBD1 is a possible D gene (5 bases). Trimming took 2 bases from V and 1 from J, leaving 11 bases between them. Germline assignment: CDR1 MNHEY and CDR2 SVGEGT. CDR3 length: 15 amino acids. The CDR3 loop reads CASSYGGNLNYGYTF. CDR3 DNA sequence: TGTGCCAGCAGTTACGGGGGGAACCTTAACTATGGCTACACCTTC.

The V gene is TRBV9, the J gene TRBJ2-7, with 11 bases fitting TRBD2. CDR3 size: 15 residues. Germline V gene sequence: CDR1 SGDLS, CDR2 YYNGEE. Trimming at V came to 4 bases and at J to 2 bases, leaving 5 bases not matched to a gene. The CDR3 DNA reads TGTGCCAGCAGCTGGGGGACTAGCGGTACCTACGAGCAGTACTTC. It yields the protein CASSWGTSGTYEQYF.

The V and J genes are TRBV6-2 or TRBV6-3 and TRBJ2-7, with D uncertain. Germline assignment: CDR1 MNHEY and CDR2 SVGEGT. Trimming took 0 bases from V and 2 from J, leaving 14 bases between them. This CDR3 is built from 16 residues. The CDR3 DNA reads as TGTGCCAGCAGTTACTCTCGAGATGGACGGGCCTACGAGCAGTACTTC. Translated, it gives CASSYSRDGRAYEQYF.

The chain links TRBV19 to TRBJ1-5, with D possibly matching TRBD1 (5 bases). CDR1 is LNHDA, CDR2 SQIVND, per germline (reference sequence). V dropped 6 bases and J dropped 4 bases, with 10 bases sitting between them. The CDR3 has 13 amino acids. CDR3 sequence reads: CASSPAGNQPQHF. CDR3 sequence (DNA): TGTGCCAGTAGCCCCGCAGGGAATCAGCCCCAGCATTTT.

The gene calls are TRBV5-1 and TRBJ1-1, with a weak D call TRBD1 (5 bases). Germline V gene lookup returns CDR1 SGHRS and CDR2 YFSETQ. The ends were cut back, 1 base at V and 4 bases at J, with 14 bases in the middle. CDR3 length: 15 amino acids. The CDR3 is CASSLYGRGSTEAFF. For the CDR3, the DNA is TGCGCCAGCAGCTTGTACGGGAGGGGAAGCACTGAAGCTTTCTTT.

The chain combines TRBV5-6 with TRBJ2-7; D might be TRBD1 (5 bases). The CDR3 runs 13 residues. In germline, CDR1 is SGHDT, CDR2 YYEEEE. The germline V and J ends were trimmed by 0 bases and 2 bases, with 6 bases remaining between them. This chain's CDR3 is CASSLEGAYEQYF. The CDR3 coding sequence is TGTGCCAGCAGCTTGGAAGGGGCCTACGAGCAGTACTTC.

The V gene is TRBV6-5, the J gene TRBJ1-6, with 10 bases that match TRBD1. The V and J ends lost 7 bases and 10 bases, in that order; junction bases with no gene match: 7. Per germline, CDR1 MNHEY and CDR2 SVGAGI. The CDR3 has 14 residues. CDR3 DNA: TGTGCCAGCATTCCGACAGGGGGCGAATCACCCCTCCACTTT. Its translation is CASIPTGGESPLHF.

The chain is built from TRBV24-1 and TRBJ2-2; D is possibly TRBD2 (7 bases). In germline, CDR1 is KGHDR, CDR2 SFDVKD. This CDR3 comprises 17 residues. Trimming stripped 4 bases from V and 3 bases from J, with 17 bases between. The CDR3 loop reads CATSDPLGGRYTGELFF. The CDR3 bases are TGTGCCACCAGTGACCCCCTGGGGGGGCGCTACACCGGGGAGCTGTTTTTT.

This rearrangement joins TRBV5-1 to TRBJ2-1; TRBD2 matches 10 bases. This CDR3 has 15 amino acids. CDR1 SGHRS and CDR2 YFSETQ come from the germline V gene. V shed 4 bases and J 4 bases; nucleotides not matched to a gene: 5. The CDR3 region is CASSVLAGVYNEQFF. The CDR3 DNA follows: TGCGCCAGCAGCGTTCTAGCGGGGGTATACAATGAGCAGTTCTTC.